This TCR beta chain was retrieved from a study of Graves' ophthalmopathy and Graves' hyperthyroidism. The wider study: The stable label applied to hyperthyroidism with no ophthalmopathy within 18 months of follow-up.

As the template, RNA transcripts were used to amplify TCR beta CDR3 regions. Amplification began with first-round RT-PCR using HTBI primers, then second-round multiplex PCR was performed. TCRdb passed the multiplex PCR reads through MiXCR, listing each CDR3 protein once. Of about 600,000 distinct CDR3 sequences listed, about 35% were seen once; the top ten hold approximately 4.1%. The receptor comes from an adult man with Graves' hyperthyroidism. Material for sequencing was peripheral blood or thyroid tissue (not recorded which).

The CDR3 sequence: CASTITNTQYF. The DNA for the CDR3 is TGTGCCAGCACCATTACTAATACGCAGTATTTT. The V and J genes are TRBV12-3 or TRBV12-4 and TRBJ2-3; D remains ambiguous. V shed 7 bases and J shed 7 bases, with 9 bases lying between them. The CDR3 has 11 amino acids.